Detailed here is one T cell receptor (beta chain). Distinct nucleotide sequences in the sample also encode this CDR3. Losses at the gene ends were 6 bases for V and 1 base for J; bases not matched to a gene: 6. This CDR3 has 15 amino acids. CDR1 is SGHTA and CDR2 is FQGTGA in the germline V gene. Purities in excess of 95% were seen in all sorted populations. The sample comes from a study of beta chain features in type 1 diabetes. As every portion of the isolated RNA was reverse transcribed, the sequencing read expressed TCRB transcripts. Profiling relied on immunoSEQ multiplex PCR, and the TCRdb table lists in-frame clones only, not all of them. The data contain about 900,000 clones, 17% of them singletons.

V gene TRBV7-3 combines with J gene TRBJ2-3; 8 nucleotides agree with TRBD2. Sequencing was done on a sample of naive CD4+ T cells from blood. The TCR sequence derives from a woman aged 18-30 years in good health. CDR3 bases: TGTGCCAGCAGTTCAAGCGGGAGAGGCACAGATACGCAGTATTTT. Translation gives CASSSSGRGTDTQYF. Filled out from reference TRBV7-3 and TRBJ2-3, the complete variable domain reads GAGVSQTPSNKVTEKGKYVELRCDPISGHTALYWYRQSLGQGPEFLIYFQGTGAADDSGLPNDRFFAVRPEGSVSTLKIQRTERGDSAVYLCASSSSGRGTDTQYFGPGTRLTVL.